Presented here are 4 T cell receptor beta chains from one specimen sequenced in a study of blood T cell repertoires in COVID-19 (dated by TCRdb to about 2020). Library prep was done by the immunoSEQ multiplex PCR assay. TCRdb obtained this table from immuneACCESS and retained in-frame rearrangements with V and J assigned. These tables miss some clones; where compared with another copy, unresolved V genes account for less than half of the shortfall, and the remainder is unexplained. Here the sample has some 260,000 clones; approximately 88% occur a single time. More than 8.5% of the sample is taken by the ten largest. What was sequenced was peripheral blood. The receptors stem from a woman in her 70s with COVID-19, enrolled during active disease.

V gene TRBV7-9 combines with J gene TRBJ1-3; D is perhaps TRBD1 (6 bases). Germline CDR1 is SEHNR and CDR2 is FQNEAQ (reference sequence). The CDR3 is 14 residues long. V was trimmed by 1 base and J by 4 bases, leaving 8 bases between them. CDR3 amino acids: CASSLEDRGNTIYF. CDR3 nucleotide sequence: TGTGCCAGCAGCTTAGAAGACAGGGGAAACACCATATATTTT. The variable domain in full, with the rest retrieved from reference TRBV7-9 and TRBJ1-3, is DTGVSQNPRHKITKRGQNVTFRCDPISEHNRLYWYRQTLGQGPEFLTYFQNEAQLEKSRLLSDRFSAERPKGSFSTLEIQRTEQGDSAMYLCASSLEDRGNTIYFGEGSWLTVV.

This chain connects TRBV18 to TRBJ1-1; no firm D call. V shed 3 bases and J shed 2 bases, with 7 bases lying between them. The CDR3 spans 13 residues. In germline, CDR1 is KGHSH, CDR2 LQKENI. The CDR3 reads CASSPYVNTEAFF. For the CDR3, the DNA is TGTGCCAGCTCACCTTATGTAAACACTGAAGCTTTCTTT.

This clone has a handful of counts. This chain connects TRBV19 to TRBJ1-4; possibly TRBD1 for D (5 bases). Trimming removed 6 bases at V and 3 bases at J, with 17 bases between. CDR1 and CDR2 (germline): LNHDA, SQIVND (reference sequence). The CDR3 totals 16 residues. Here the CDR3 reads CASSVRAPGANEKLFF. In nucleotides, the CDR3 is TGTGCCAGTAGCGTCCGTGCGCCGGGGGCTAATGAAAAACTGTTTTTT.

A single count supports this clone. The chain couples TRBV2 to TRBJ1-2, with D maybe TRBD1 (5 bases). V lost 4 bases and J lost 6, with 9 bases in between. Germline V gene sequence: CDR1 SNHLY, CDR2 FYNNEI. CDR3 length equals 12 residues. CDR3 nucleotide sequence: TGTGCCAGCAGTGTATCACAGGATGGCTACACCTTC. Its protein is CASSVSQDGYTF.